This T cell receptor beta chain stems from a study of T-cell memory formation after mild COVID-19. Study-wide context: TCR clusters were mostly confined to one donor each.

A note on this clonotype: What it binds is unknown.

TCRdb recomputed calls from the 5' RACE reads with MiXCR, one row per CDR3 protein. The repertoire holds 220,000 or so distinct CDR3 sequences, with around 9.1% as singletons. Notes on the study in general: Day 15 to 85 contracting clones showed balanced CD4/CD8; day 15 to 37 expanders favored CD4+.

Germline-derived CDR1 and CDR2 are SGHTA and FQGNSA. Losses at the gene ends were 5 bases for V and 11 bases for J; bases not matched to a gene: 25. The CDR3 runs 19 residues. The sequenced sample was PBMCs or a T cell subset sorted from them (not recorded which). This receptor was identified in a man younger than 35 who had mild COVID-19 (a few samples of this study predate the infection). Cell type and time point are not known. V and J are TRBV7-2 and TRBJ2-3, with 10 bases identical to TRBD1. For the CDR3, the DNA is TGTGCCAGCAGCAATCCGAGCGACAGGGGGCGACTAACAGTTAAGGGGCAGTATTTT. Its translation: CASSNPSDRGRLTVKGQYF.